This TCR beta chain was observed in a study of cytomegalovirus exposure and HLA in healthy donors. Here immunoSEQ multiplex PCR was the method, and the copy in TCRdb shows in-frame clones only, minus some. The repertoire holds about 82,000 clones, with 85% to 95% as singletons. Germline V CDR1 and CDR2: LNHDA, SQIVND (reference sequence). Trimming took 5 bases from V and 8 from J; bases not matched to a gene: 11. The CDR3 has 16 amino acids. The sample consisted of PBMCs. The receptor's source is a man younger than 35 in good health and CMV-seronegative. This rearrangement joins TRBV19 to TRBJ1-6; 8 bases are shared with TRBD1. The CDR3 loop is CASSSPGQGRDSPLHF. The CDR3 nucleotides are TGTGCCAGTAGTTCTCCCGGACAGGGCCGGGATTCACCCCTCCACTTT.